Listed below are T cell receptor beta chains from one sample, sequenced in a study of T cells in Graves' hyperthyroidism and ophthalmopathy. TCRdb re-called the multiplex PCR reads through MiXCR, storing one row per CDR3 protein. Here the sample spans hundreds of thousands of distinct CDR3 sequences, around 21% being singletons. The material sequenced was blood. The receptors originated from a man aged 30-40 years with Graves' ophthalmopathy. The CDR3 runs from the conserved cysteine through the conserved F or W. The D gene is left open where the match is weak. Where a row states a size, it is once, few, many or the class of an expanded clone; other rows omit it.

TGTGCCAGCAGCTTGGAATGGTTGGGAGATACGCAGTATTTT CASSLEWLGDTQYF NA TRBV5-4 NA TRBJ2-3 14
TGTGCCAGCAGCCGCAGGGGGGTGGGCAGCGAAAAACTGTTTTTT CASSRRGVGSEKLFF many TRBV7-2 TRBD1 TRBJ1-4 15
TGTGCCAGCAGCTCCAGGGAAGAGGCGAACACCGAGGAGCTGTTTTTT CASSSREEANTEELFF NA TRBV7-9 NA TRBJ2-2 16
TGTGCCAGCAGCCCCCCCCAGGGATGGACCGGGGAGCTGTTTTTT CASSPPQGWTGELFF NA TRBV7-9 NA TRBJ2-2 15
TGCGCCAGCAGCCAAGATACGAACAGGGGGCACACTGAAGCTTTCTTT CASSQDTNRGHTEAFF once TRBV4-1 TRBD1 TRBJ1-1 16
TGCAGTGCCCCTTCGGACCTGAGCTCCTACGAGCAGTACTTC CSAPSDLSSYEQYF NA TRBV20-1 NA TRBJ2-7 14
TGTGCCAGCAGCCGAACCGCCACAACAACAGGGACCTACGAGCAGTACTTC CASSRTATTTGTYEQYF few TRBV7-6 NA TRBJ2-7 17
TGTGCCAGCTCACCGTGGGGCCTGGCCACTGAAGCTTTCTTT CASSPWGLATEAFF many TRBV18 NA TRBJ1-1 14
TGTGCCAGCAGCTTAATGGGGCAGGACCTATACAATGAGCAGTTCTTC CASSLMGQDLYNEQFF few TRBV13 NA TRBJ2-1 16
TGTGCCAGCAGCTTGGGACTAGCGGGAAATTACGAGCAGTTCTTC CASSLGLAGNYEQFF few TRBV5-4 TRBD2 TRBJ2-1 15
TGTGCCTGGAGCATCCAGGGAGGGAATGAGCAGTTCTTC CAWSIQGGNEQFF NA TRBV30 TRBD2 TRBJ2-1 13
TGTGCCAGCAGTGGAGCAGCGGCGGGAGCGAGGGGCGAGCAGTACTTC CASSGAAAGARGEQYF many TRBV6-1 TRBD2 TRBJ2-7 16
TGCAGTGCTAGACGTCGTCAGCAGTTCTTC CSARRRQQFF few TRBV20-1 NA TRBJ2-1 10
TGTGCCAGCAGCTCGCGGACAGGGGGCGCCCATACGCAGTATTTT CASSSRTGGAHTQYF NA TRBV27 TRBD1 TRBJ2-3 15
TGTGCCTGGAGTGTAGGCCAGGGGGCAGACGAGCAGTACTTC CAWSVGQGADEQYF many TRBV30 TRBD1 TRBJ2-7 14
TGTGCCTGCCTTCGACAGGGACAAAGCTCCTACGAGCAGTACTTC CACLRQGQSSYEQYF few TRBV30 TRBD1 TRBJ2-7 15
TGTGCCAGCAGACCCGGGACAGTGGTGAATCCGCCCCAGCATTTT CASRPGTVVNPPQHF NA TRBV12-3/TRBV12-4 TRBD1 TRBJ1-5 15
TGTGCCACCAGCGTCGGTGACTACGAGCAGTACTTC CATSVGDYEQYF NA TRBV15 NA TRBJ2-7 12
TGTGCCAGCTCCGAACAGGGGCCGCACATGAACACTGAAGCTTTCTTT CASSEQGPHMNTEAFF many TRBV18 TRBD1 TRBJ1-1 16
TGTGCCAGCAGCTTAGGGCGGGGCCCTCCTTTTTCGGGCAAAAACATTCAGTACTTC CASSLGRGPPFSGKNIQYF few TRBV7-2 NA TRBJ2-4 19
TGCGCCAGCAGCCAGGAGAGGCTGACCTACGAGCAGTACTTC CASSQERLTYEQYF few TRBV4-1 NA TRBJ2-7 14
TGCAGCGTCATGCAGAACACAGATACGCAGTATTTT CSVMQNTDTQYF NA TRBV29-1 NA TRBJ2-3 12
TGCGCCAGCAGCCAAGATGTAAGGGGTTCCTCCTACGAGCAGTACTTC CASSQDVRGSSYEQYF few TRBV4-1 NA TRBJ2-7 16
TGTGCCAGCAGGAAACCGGGACAGGGAAAGCACACCGGGGAGCTGTTTTTT CASRKPGQGKHTGELFF many TRBV28 TRBD1 TRBJ2-2 17
TGTGCCAGCAGTACCCGGACAGCCTCCCACTACGAGCAGTACTTC CASSTRTASHYEQYF NA TRBV12-3/TRBV12-4 NA TRBJ2-7 15
TGTGCCTGGAGAAAAAAGGGGGGAGAGACCCAGTACTTC CAWRKKGGETQYF NA TRBV30 NA TRBJ2-5 13
TGCAGTGCTAGAGAACGCCGAGGGGGAGCCTACGAGCAGTACTTC CSARERRGGAYEQYF NA TRBV20-1 NA TRBJ2-7 15
TGCAGTGCTAGAGATAGGTATCAGGGCTTCAACACTGAAGCTTTCTTT CSARDRYQGFNTEAFF once TRBV20-1 NA TRBJ1-1 16
TGTGCCAGCAGCCATGGACAGAAGTACAATGAGCAGTTCTTC CASSHGQKYNEQFF few TRBV7-9 NA TRBJ2-1 14
TGTGCCAGCAGTTTACCTAGAGGGCCTACAGATACGCAGTATTTT CASSLPRGPTDTQYF many TRBV28 NA TRBJ2-3 15
TGTGCCAGCTCCGGGACAGGGGCCACCGGGGAGCTGTTTTTT CASSGTGATGELFF NA TRBV18 TRBD1 TRBJ2-2 14
TGTGCCAGCAGACCAGGGGGCTACACTGAAGCTTTCTTT CASRPGGYTEAFF many TRBV11-2 TRBD1 TRBJ1-1 13
TGTGCCAGCTCAGGACTAGCGGTGCTCACAGATACGCAGTATTTT CASSGLAVLTDTQYF few TRBV18 TRBD2 TRBJ2-3 15
TGTGCCAGCAGTCCAGACTCCAACACCGGGGAGCTGTTTTTT CASSPDSNTGELFF few TRBV27 NA TRBJ2-2 14
TGCAGTGCGGCAGGGGGCGCGAGTGGGAATCAGCCCCAGCATTTT CSAAGGASGNQPQHF many TRBV20-1 TRBD1 TRBJ1-5 15
TGTGCCAGCAGTTACTTGGGGGGCTATGAGCAGTTCTTC CASSYLGGYEQFF NA TRBV6-5 NA TRBJ2-1 13
TGTGCCAGCAGAGGGAGTTCAACCGAAAAACTGTTTTTT CASRGSSTEKLFF many TRBV27 NA TRBJ1-4 13
TGTGCCAGCACTCTCCGGGCGAATTTAAGGGGCGGGGAGCTGTTTTTT CASTLRANLRGGELFF few TRBV6-1 NA TRBJ2-2 16
TGTGCCAGCAGTTACGTGGAGGGCTTGAACACCGGGGAGCTGTTTTTT CASSYVEGLNTGELFF few TRBV6-6 NA TRBJ2-2 16
TGTGCCAGCACCCTCAGGGGCGCGGCCTCCTACGAGCAGTACTTC CASTLRGAASYEQYF few TRBV27 NA TRBJ2-7 15
TGCAGTGCTAGGGAGATGGTACAAGAGACCCAGTACTTC CSAREMVQETQYF NA TRBV20-1 NA TRBJ2-5 13
TGCGCCAGCAGCTTGGACTTTGGGACTTTGGTCTACGAGCAGTACTTC CASSLDFGTLVYEQYF NA TRBV5-1 NA TRBJ2-7 16
TGTGCCAGCAGCGGCCGGGCCAAGGGCACTGAAGCTTTCTTT CASSGRAKGTEAFF NA TRBV9 NA TRBJ1-1 14
TGTGCCAGCAGCGGGGACAGGCGCAACACCGGGGAGCTGTTTTTT CASSGDRRNTGELFF few TRBV5-4 TRBD1 TRBJ2-2 15